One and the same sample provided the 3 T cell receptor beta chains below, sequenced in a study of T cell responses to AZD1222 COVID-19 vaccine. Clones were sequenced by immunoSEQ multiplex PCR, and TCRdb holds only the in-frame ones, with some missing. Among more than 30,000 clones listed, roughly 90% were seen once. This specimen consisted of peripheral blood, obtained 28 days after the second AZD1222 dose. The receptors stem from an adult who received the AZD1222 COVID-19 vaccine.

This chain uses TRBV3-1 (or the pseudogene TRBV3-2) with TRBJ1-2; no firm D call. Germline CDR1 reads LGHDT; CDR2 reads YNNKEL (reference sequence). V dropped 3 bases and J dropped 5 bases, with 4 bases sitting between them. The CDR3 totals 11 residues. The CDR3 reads CASSQGYGYTF. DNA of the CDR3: TGTGCCAGCAGCCAGGGATATGGCTACACCTTC.

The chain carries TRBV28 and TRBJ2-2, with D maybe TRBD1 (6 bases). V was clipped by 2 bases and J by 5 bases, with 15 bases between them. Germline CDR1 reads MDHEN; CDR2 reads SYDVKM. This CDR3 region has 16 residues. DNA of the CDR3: TGTGCCAGCAGTTTAGGGTATACAGGGAAGACCGGGGAGCTGTTTTTT. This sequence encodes CASSLGYTGKTGELFF. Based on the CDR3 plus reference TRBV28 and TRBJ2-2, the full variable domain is DVKVTQSSRYLVKRTGEKVFLECVQDMDHENMFWYRQDPGLGLRLIYFSYDVKMKEKGDIPEGYSVSREKKERFSLILESASTNQTSMYLCASSLGYTGKTGELFFGEGSRLTVL.

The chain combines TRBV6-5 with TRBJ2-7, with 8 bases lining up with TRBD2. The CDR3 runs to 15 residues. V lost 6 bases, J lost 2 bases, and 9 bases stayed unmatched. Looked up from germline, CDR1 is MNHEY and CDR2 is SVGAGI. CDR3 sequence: CASRDKGLETYEQYF. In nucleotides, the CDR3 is TGTGCCAGCAGAGATAAGGGACTAGAAACCTACGAGCAGTACTTC.